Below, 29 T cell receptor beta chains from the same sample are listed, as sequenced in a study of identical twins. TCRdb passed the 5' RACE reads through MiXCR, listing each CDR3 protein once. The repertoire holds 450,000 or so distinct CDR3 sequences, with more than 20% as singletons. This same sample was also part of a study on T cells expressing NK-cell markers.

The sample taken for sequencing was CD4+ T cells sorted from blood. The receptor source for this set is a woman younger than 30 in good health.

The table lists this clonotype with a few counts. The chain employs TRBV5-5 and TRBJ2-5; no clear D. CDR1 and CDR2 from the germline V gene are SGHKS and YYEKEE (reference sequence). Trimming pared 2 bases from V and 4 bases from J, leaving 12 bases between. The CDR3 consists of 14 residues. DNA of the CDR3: TGTGCCAGCAGCTTATCAAACACCCCAGAGACCCAGTACTTC. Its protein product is CASSLSNTPETQYF. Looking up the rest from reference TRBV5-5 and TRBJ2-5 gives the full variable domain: DAGVTQSPTHLIKTRGQQVTLRCSPISGHKSVSWYQQVLGQGPQFIFQYYEKEERGRGNFPDRFSARQFPNYSSELNVNALLLGDSALYLCASSLSNTPETQYFGPGTRLLVL.

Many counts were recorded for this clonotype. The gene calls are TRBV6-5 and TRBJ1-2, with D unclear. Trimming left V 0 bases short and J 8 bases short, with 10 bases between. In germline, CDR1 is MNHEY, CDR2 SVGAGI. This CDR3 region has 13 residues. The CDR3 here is CASSYSTNGGYTF. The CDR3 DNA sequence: TGTGCCAGCAGTTACTCGACCAATGGAGGCTACACCTTC.

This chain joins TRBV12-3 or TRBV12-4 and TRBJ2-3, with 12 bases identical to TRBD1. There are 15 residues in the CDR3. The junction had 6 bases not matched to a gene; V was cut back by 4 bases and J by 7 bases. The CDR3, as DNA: TGTGCCAGCAGTTCCCCGGGACAGGGGGCATATACGCAGTATTTT. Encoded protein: CASSSPGQGAYTQYF.

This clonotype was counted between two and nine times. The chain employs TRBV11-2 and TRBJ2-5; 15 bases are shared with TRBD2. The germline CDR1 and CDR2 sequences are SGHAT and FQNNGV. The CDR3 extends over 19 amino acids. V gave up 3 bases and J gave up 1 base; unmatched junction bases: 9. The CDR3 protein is CASSFLLGTSGRIQETQYF. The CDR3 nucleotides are TGTGCCAGCAGCTTTCTCTTGGGGACTAGCGGGAGGATCCAAGAGACCCAGTACTTC.

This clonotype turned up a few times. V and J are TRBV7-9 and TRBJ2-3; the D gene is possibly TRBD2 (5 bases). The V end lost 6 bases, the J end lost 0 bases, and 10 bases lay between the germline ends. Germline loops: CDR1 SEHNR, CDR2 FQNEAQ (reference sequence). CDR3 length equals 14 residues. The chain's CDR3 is CASRTGKSTDTQYF. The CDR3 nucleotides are TGTGCCAGCAGAACGGGGAAGAGCACAGATACGCAGTATTTT.

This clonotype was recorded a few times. This CDR3 reads CSASNRVLEGQYF. The CDR3 DNA is TGCAGTGCTAGTAATCGGGTCCTCGAGGGGCAGTATTTT. The chain combines TRBV20-1 with TRBJ2-3; a weak D match, TRBD2 (5 bases). Germline CDR1 reads DFQATT; CDR2 reads SNEGSKA (reference sequence). The CDR3 consists of 13 residues. Between the trimmed V and J ends, which lost 3 bases and 11 bases, there was a span of 18 bases.

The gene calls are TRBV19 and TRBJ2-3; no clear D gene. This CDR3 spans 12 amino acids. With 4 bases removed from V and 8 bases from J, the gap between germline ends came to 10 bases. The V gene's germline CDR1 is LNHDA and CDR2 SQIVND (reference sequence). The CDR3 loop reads CASSNLARTQYF. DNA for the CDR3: TGTGCCAGTAGTAATTTAGCACGTACGCAGTATTTT.

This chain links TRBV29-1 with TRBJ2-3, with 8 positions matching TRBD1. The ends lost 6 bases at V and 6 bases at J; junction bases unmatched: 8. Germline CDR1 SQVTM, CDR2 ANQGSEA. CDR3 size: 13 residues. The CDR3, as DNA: TGCAGCGTGGGCGACAGGGGTTCGGATACGCAGTATTTT. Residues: CSVGDRGSDTQYF.

In DNA, the CDR3 is TGCGCCAGCAACAGCGGGGGGGCCGATGATACGCAGTATTTT. Residues: CASNSGGADDTQYF. The rearrangement links TRBV5-1 to TRBJ2-3; 10 positions match TRBD2. Germline CDR1 and CDR2: SGHRS and YFSETQ. The J segment lost 6 bases and the V segment lost 6 bases, leaving 7 bases of the junction unmatched. This CDR3 is built from 14 residues.

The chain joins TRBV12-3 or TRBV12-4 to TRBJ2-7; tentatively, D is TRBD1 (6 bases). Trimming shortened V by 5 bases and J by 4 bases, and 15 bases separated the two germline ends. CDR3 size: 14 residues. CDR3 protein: CASSLPGEVYEQYF. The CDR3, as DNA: TGTGCCAGCAGTCTACCAGGGGAAGTTTACGAGCAGTACTTC.

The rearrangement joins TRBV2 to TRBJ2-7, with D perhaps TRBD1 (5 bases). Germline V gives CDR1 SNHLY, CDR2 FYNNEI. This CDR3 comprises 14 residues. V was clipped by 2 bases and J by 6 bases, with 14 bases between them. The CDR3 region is CASSEQGDPGEQYF. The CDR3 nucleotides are TGTGCCAGCAGTGAACAGGGTGACCCAGGCGAGCAGTACTTC.

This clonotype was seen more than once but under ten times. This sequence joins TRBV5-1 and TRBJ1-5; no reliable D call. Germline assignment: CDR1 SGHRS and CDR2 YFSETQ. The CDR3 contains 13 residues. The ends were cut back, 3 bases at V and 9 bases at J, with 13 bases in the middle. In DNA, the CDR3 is TGCGCCAGCAGCTCCGACCCTGATGGGCCCCAGCATTTT. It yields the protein CASSSDPDGPQHF.

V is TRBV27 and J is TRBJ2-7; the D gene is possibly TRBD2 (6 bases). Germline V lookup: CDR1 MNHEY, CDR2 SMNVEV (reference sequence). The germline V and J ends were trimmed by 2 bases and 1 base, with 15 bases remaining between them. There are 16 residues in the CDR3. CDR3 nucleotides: TGTGCCAGCAGTTTACGGCCCCAGGGAGGATCCTACGAGCAGTACTTC. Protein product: CASSLRPQGGSYEQYF.

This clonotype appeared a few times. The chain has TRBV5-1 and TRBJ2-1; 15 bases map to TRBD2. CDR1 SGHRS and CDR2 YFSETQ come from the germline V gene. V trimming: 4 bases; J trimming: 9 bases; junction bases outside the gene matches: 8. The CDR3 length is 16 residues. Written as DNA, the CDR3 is TGCGCCAGCAGCCGCGGACTAGCGGGGGGGATGGGTGAGCAGTTCTTC. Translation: CASSRGLAGGMGEQFF.

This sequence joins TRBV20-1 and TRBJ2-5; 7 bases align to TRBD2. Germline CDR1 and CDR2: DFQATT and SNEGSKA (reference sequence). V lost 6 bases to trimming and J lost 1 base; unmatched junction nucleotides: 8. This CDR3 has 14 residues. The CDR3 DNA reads TGCAGTGCGGGGAGGGCAGGGATCCAAGAGACCCAGTACTTC. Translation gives CSAGRAGIQETQYF.

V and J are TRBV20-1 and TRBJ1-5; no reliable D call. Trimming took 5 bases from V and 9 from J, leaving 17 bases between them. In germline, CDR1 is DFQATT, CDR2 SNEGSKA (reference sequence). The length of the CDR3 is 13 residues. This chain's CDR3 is CSAGGGAGRPQHF. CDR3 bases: TGCAGTGCTGGAGGCGGCGCGGGCAGGCCCCAGCATTTT.

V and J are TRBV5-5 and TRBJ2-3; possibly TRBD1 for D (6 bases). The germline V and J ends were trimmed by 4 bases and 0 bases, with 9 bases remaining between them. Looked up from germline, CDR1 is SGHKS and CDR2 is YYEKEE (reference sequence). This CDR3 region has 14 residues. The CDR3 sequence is CASSQQGSTDTQYF. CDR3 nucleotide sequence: TGTGCCAGCAGCCAACAGGGCAGCACAGATACGCAGTATTTT. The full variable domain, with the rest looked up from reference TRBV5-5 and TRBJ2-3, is DAGVTQSPTHLIKTRGQQVTLRCSPISGHKSVSWYQQVLGQGPQFIFQYYEKEERGRGNFPDRFSARQFPNYSSELNVNALLLGDSALYLCASSQQGSTDTQYFGPGTRLTVL.

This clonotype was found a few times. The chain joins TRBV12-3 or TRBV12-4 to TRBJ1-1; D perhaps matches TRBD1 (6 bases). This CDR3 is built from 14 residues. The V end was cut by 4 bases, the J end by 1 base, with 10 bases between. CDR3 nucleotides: TGTGCCAGCAGTTCCCGGGACAAGAACACTGAAGCTTTCTTT. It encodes CASSSRDKNTEAFF.

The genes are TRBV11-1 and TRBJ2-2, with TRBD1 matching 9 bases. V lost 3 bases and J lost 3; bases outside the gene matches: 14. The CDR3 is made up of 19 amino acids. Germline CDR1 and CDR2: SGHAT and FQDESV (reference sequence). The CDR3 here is CASSFGGWAGQGHTGELFF. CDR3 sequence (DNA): TGTGCCAGCAGCTTTGGGGGCTGGGCCGGACAGGGGCACACCGGGGAGCTGTTTTTT. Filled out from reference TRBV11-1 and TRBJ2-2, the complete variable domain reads EAEVAQSPRYKITEKSQAVAFWCDPISGHATLYWYRQILGQGPELLVQFQDESVVDDSQLPKDRFSAERLKGVDSTLKIQPAELGDSAMYLCASSFGGWAGQGHTGELFFGEGSRLTVL.

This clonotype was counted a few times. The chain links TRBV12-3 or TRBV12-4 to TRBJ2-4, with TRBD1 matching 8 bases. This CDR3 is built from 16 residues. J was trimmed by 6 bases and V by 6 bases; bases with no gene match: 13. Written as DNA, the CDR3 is TGTGCCAGCAGGGGAGAGGGAGCAGGGGGCAGAAACATTCAGTACTTC. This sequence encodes CASRGEGAGGRNIQYF.

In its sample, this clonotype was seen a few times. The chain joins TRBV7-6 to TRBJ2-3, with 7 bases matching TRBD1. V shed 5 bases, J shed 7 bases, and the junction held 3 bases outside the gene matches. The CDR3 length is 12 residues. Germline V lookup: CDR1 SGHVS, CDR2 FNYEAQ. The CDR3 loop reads CASSVGGNTQYF. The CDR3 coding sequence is TGTGCCAGCAGCGTAGGGGGCAATACGCAGTATTTT. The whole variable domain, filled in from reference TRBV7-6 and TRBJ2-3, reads GAGVSQSPRYKVTKRGQDVALRCDPISGHVSLYWYRQALGQGPEFLTYFNYEAQQDKSGLPNDRFSAERPEGSISTLTIQRTEQRDSAMYRCASSVGGNTQYFGPGTRLTVL.

CDR3 in amino acids: CASSPPGTTYNEQFF. The CDR3 nucleotides read TGTGCCAGCAGCCCGCCCGGGACTACATACAATGAGCAGTTCTTC. The gene calls are TRBV3-1 and TRBJ2-1, with TRBD2 matching 7 bases. Germline V CDR1 and CDR2: LGHDT, YNNKEL (reference sequence). The CDR3 sequence is 15 residues long. The V segment lost 4 bases and the J segment 4 bases; nucleotides outside the gene matches: 7.

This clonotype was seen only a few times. The CDR3 DNA reads as TGTGCCAGCAGTTTTCAGAACCAGCGGGACGGGGAGCTGTTTTTT. Translation gives CASSFQNQRDGELFF. The rearrangement uses TRBV12-3 or TRBV12-4 and TRBJ2-2, with 7 bases identical to TRBD2. The CDR3 is 15 amino acids. V was clipped by 3 bases and J by 7 bases; unmatched bases: 8.

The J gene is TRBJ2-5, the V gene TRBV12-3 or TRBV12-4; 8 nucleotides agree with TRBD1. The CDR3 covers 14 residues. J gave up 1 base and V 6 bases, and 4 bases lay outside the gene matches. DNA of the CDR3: TGTGCCAGCAGATTGACAGGGGTCCAAGAGACCCAGTACTTC. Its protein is CASRLTGVQETQYF.

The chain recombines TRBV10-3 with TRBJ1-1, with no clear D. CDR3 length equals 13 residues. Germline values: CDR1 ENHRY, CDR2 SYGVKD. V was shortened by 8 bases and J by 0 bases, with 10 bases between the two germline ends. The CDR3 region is CAIREQLNTEAFF. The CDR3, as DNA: TGTGCCATCCGGGAGCAACTGAACACTGAAGCTTTCTTT.

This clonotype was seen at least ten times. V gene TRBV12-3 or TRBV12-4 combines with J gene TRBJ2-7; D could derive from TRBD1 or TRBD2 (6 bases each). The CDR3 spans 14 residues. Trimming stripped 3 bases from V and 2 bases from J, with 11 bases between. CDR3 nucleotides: TGTGCCAGCAGTTTGGGGGGCGGAACCTACGAGCAGTACTTC. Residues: CASSLGGGTYEQYF.

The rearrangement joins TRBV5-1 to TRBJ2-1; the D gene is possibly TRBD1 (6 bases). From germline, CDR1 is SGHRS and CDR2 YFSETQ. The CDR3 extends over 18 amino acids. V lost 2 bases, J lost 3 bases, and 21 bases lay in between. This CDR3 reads CASSLVVVGQFSYNEQFF. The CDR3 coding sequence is TGCGCCAGCAGCTTAGTAGTTGTCGGACAGTTCAGCTACAATGAGCAGTTCTTC.

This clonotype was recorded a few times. CDR3 bases: TGTGCCAGCAGCTTAGCGGCGGGAGGCAGATACGAGCAGTACTTC. Its translation is CASSLAAGGRYEQYF. The chain employs TRBV7-2 and TRBJ2-7, with 8 bases that match TRBD2. J gave up 4 bases and V 0 bases, and 5 bases lay outside the gene matches. CDR3 length: 15 residues. Per the germline V gene, CDR1 is SGHTA and CDR2 is FQGNSA.

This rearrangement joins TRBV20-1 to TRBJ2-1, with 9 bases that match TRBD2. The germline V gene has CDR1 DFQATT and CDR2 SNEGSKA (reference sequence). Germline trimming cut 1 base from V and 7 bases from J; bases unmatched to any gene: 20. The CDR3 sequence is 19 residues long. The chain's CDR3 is CSARGGGGPAFSGGNEQFF. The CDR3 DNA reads TGCAGTGCTAGAGGAGGGGGAGGGCCCGCTTTTAGCGGGGGAAATGAGCAGTTCTTC.